A selection of T cell receptor beta chains follows, all from one sample in a study of blood T cell repertoires in COVID-19. TCRdb keeps only in-frame clones here, not all; method: immunoSEQ multiplex PCR. The sample holds about 120,000 clones; almost 90% are singletons and the top ten take 3.5% to 4.5%. What was sequenced was peripheral blood. These receptors were collected from an older woman with COVID-19, enrolled during active disease. Both conserved end residues are part of each CDR3. D genes are given only for firm matches. Only part of the rows carry a size: once, few, many, or a class if the clone is expanded.

clone size,D gene,J gene,V gene,CDR3 protein,CDR3 DNA
-,-,TRBJ2-1,TRBV5-1,CASSSTGSTYNEQFF,TGCGCCAGCAGCTCCACAGGGTCCACCTACAATGAGCAGTTCTTC
-,TRBD1,TRBJ1-1,TRBV9,CASSVAIQGGTEAFF,TGTGCCAGCAGCGTAGCTATTCAGGGGGGAACTGAAGCTTTCTTT
-,TRBD1,TRBJ1-5,TRBV3-1/TRBV3-2,CASSQDSGQGQQPQHF,TGTGCCAGCAGCCAAGATTCAGGACAGGGCCAGCAGCCCCAGCATTTT
-,-,TRBJ1-2,TRBV7-2,CASSPVSSANYGYTF,TGTGCCAGCAGCCCCGTTTCCAGTGCTAACTATGGCTACACCTTC
-,TRBD1,TRBJ1-6,TRBV7-6,CASSPRTGANSPLHF,TGTGCCAGCAGCCCGCGTACAGGGGCTAATTCACCCCTCCACTTT
-,TRBD2,TRBJ2-7,TRBV19,CASTPRWAGGYEQYF,TGTGCCAGTACCCCGCGGTGGGCGGGGGGATACGAGCAGTACTTC
once,-,TRBJ2-3,TRBV7-3,CASSPHPTGRYGTDTQYF,TGTGCCAGCAGCCCACACCCGACAGGGAGGTATGGCACAGATACGCAGTATTTT
-,TRBD1,TRBJ2-1,TRBV19,CASSIRTGASDSEQFF,TGTGCCAGTAGTATAAGGACAGGGGCCTCGGATAGTGAGCAGTTCTTC
-,TRBD1,TRBJ1-1,TRBV5-5,CASSAWTGVDTEAFF,TGTGCCAGCAGCGCCTGGACAGGGGTCGACACTGAAGCTTTCTTT
-,-,TRBJ2-5,TRBV10-3,CAISELSGETQYF,TGTGCCATCAGTGAGTTGTCGGGAGAGACCCAGTACTTC
-,-,TRBJ1-2,TRBV19,CASKRQETNYGYTF,TGTGCCAGTAAGAGACAGGAAACTAACTATGGCTACACCTTC
once,TRBD1,TRBJ2-2,TRBV3-1/TRBV3-2,CASSLPPGQGTTGELFF,TGTGCCAGCAGCCTTCCCCCGGGACAGGGGACCACCGGGGAGCTGTTTTTT
-,-,TRBJ1-2,TRBV7-2,CASSLAGVDGYTF,TGTGCCAGCAGCTTAGCGGGAGTTGATGGCTACACCTTC
-,-,TRBJ2-3,TRBV6-6,CASNNGGDTQYF,TGTGCCAGCAATAACGGGGGAGATACGCAGTATTTT
-,-,TRBJ1-2,TRBV3-1/TRBV3-2,CASSPRGGSDGYTF,TGTGCCAGCAGCCCCCGGGGGGGGTCGGATGGCTACACCTTC
-,-,TRBJ1-6,TRBV30,CAWSQGQIDPLHF,TGTGCCTGGAGCCAAGGACAGATTGATCCCCTCCACTTT
-,-,TRBJ1-3,TRBV9,CASSALTGNTIYF,TGTGCCAGCAGCGCCTTAACTGGAAACACCATATATTTT
-,-,TRBJ1-2,TRBV6-5,CASTSPGPYGYTF,TGTGCCAGCACCTCCCCAGGGCCCTATGGCTACACCTTC
-,TRBD1,TRBJ1-1,TRBV18,CASSPPGTGGRRTEAFF,TGTGCCAGCTCACCCCCCGGGACAGGGGGCAGACGGACTGAAGCTTTCTTT
-,TRBD1,TRBJ1-1,TRBV9,CASSVGQGGLVTEAFF,TGTGCCAGCAGCGTGGGACAGGGAGGGTTGGTCACTGAAGCTTTCTTT
-,-,TRBJ1-1,TRBV7-6,CASSLEWGLTEAFF,TGTGCCAGCAGCTTAGAATGGGGCCTCACTGAAGCTTTCTTT
-,TRBD1,TRBJ1-4,TRBV4-3,CASSQAQGAEKLFF,TGCGCCAGCAGCCAAGCGCAGGGGGCGGAAAAACTGTTTTTT
-,-,TRBJ2-2,TRBV6-5,CASGQGRTGELFF,TGTGCCAGCGGGCAGGGGCGCACCGGGGAGCTGTTTTTT
-,-,TRBJ1-2,TRBV2,CAGVPDSQIYGYTF,TGTGCCGGGGTACCGGACAGCCAAATCTATGGCTACACCTTC
-,-,TRBJ1-2,TRBV30,CAWSVQGYYGYTF,TGTGCCTGGAGTGTACAGGGATACTATGGCTACACCTTC
-,TRBD1,TRBJ2-3,TRBV18,CASSPDRARGTDTQYF,TGTGCCAGCTCACCCGACAGGGCAAGAGGCACAGATACGCAGTATTTT
-,TRBD1,TRBJ2-7,TRBV7-2,CASSLLRQGSYEQYF,TGTGCCAGCAGCTTACTCAGACAGGGGAGCTACGAGCAGTACTTC
-,-,TRBJ1-1,TRBV5-5,CASSPLTGNTEAFF,TGTGCCAGCAGCCCCCTTACAGGAAACACTGAAGCTTTCTTT
-,TRBD1,TRBJ1-5,TRBV2,CASMGSRGQGNQPQHF,TGTGCCAGCATGGGGTCGAGGGGGCAAGGTAATCAGCCCCAGCATTTT
-,TRBD1,TRBJ1-3,TRBV4-3,CASSQFVTGASGNTIYF,TGCGCCAGCAGCCAGTTCGTGACAGGGGCTTCTGGAAACACCATATATTTT
-,TRBD1,TRBJ2-7,TRBV5-6,CASSLDRGYEQYF,TGTGCCAGCAGCTTGGACAGGGGTTACGAGCAGTACTTC
-,-,TRBJ1-1,TRBV14,CASSQTGNEAFF,TGTGCCAGCAGCCAAACAGGGAATGAAGCTTTCTTT
once,-,TRBJ2-5,TRBV12-3/TRBV12-4,CASSFGRETQYF,TGTGCCAGCAGTTTTGGGAGGGAGACCCAGTACTTC
-,TRBD1,TRBJ2-1,TRBV30,CAWSLEDRYNEQFF,TGTGCCTGGAGTTTGGAGGACAGGTACAATGAGCAGTTCTTC
-,TRBD2,TRBJ2-3,TRBV19,CASSVFGWGGGDTQYF,TGTGCCAGTTCCGTCTTCGGGTGGGGGGGTGGGGATACGCAGTATTTT
-,-,TRBJ2-7,TRBV19,CASSTQVYYEQYF,TGTGCCAGTAGTACACAGGTTTACTACGAGCAGTACTTC
-,-,TRBJ1-6,TRBV18,CASSALAGVNSPLHF,TGTGCCAGCTCAGCGTTGGCAGGGGTCAATTCACCCCTCCACTTT
-,TRBD1,TRBJ1-1,TRBV6-2/TRBV6-3,CASSYDRGVGAFF,TGTGCCAGCAGTTACGACAGGGGGGTAGGCGCTTTCTTT
-,TRBD1,TRBJ1-2,TRBV13,CASSSGGPSYGYTF,TGTGCCAGCAGCTCAGGGGGTCCTAGCTATGGCTACACCTTC
-,-,TRBJ1-5,TRBV4-1,CASSQDLNQPQHF,TGCGCCAGCAGCCAAGATCTCAATCAGCCCCAGCATTTT
-,TRBD1,TRBJ2-1,TRBV6-5,CASSEGAVKRNEQFF,TGTGCCAGCAGCGAGGGGGCAGTTAAACGCAATGAGCAGTTCTTC
-,TRBD1,TRBJ2-6,TRBV7-3,CASSPGQGISGANVLTF,TGTGCCAGCAGCCCGGGACAGGGTATTTCTGGGGCCAACGTCCTGACTTTC
-,-,TRBJ1-2,TRBV3-1/TRBV3-2,CASSLKEAKSYGYTF,TGTGCCAGCAGCCTCAAAGAAGCGAAGAGCTATGGCTACACCTTC
-,-,TRBJ1-1,TRBV5-5,CASSHSATLRTEAFF,TGTGCCAGCAGCCACTCGGCAACATTGAGGACTGAAGCTTTCTTT
-,-,TRBJ2-2,TRBV11-3,CASSLYTGDTGELFF,TGTGCCAGCAGCTTATATACGGGGGACACCGGGGAGCTGTTTTTT
-,-,TRBJ2-7,TRBV7-2,CASSRRDSYEQYF,TGTGCCAGCAGCCGGCGGGACTCCTACGAGCAGTACTTC
-,-,TRBJ1-3,TRBV7-9,CASSPPGSGDSGNTIYF,TGTGCCAGCAGCCCCCCAGGATCGGGAGACTCTGGAAACACCATATATTTT
once,TRBD1,TRBJ1-2,TRBV7-2,CASSLVQGASDGYTF,TGTGCCAGCAGCTTAGTTCAGGGGGCGTCCGATGGCTACACCTTC
-,-,TRBJ1-2,TRBV6-5,CASSYWVGRGNYGYTF,TGTGCCAGCAGTTACTGGGTTGGGCGGGGGAACTATGGCTACACCTTC
-,TRBD1,TRBJ1-4,TRBV27,CASRRTGTPNEKLFF,TGTGCCAGCAGGCGGACAGGGACACCCAATGAAAAACTGTTTTTT
-,TRBD1,TRBJ1-1,TRBV28,CASSYRGFTEAFF,TGTGCCAGCAGTTACAGGGGCTTTACTGAAGCTTTCTTT
-,-,TRBJ2-3,TRBV19,CASRSAGRSTDTQYF,TGTGCCAGTAGAAGCGCGGGACGGAGCACAGATACGCAGTATTTT
few,TRBD1,TRBJ2-1,TRBV19,CASSTGQGYEQFF,TGTGCCAGTAGTACGGGACAGGGGTATGAGCAGTTCTTC
-,TRBD1,TRBJ2-7,TRBV11-2,CASSLVGQGIREQYF,TGTGCCAGCAGCTTAGTGGGACAGGGAATAAGAGAGCAGTACTTC
-,TRBD1,TRBJ1-4,TRBV6-5,CASSYSGQGALKLFF,TGTGCCAGCAGTTACTCGGGACAGGGGGCCTTAAAACTGTTTTTT